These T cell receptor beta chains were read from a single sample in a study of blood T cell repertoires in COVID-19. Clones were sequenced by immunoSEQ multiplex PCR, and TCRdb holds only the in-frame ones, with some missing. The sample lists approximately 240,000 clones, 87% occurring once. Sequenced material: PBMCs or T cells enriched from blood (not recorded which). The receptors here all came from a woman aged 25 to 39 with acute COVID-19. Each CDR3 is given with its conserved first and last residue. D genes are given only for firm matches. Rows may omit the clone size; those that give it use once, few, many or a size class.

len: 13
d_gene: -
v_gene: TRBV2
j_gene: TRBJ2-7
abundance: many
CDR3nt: TGTGCCAGCACACAGGCCGACTCCTACGAGCAGTACTTC
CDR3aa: CASTQADSYEQYF

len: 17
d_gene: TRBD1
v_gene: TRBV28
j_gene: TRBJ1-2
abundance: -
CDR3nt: TGTGCCAGCAGTTTTGACAGGGGGCTAAGCTTCATCGAGGGCTACACCTTC
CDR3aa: CASSFDRGLSFIEGYTF

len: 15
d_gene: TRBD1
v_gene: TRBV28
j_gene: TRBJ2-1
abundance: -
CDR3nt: TGTGCCAGCAGAAAAACCGGGACAGGGGTTGGTGAGCAGTTCTTC
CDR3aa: CASRKTGTGVGEQFF

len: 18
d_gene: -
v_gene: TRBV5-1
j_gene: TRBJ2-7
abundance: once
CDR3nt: TGCGCCAGCAGCTTGCTTCTCCCGTTCGGGACACAAGTCTACGAGCAGTACTTC
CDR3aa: CASSLLLPFGTQVYEQYF

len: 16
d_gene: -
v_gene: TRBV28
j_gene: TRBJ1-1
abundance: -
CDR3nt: TGTGCCAGCAGTCCGGCGGCAGGGTTATCGATGAGGGAAGCTTTCTTT
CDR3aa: CASSPAAGLSMREAFF

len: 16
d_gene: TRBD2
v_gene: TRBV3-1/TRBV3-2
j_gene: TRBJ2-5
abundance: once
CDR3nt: TGTGCCAGCAGCCTTGTAGCGGGAGGGCCTCGGGAGACCCAGTACTTC
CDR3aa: CASSLVAGGPRETQYF

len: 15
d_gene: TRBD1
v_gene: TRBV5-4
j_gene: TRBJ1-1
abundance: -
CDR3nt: TGTGCCAGCAGCTTGAGGACAGGGGCTAACACTGAAGCTTTCTTT
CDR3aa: CASSLRTGANTEAFF

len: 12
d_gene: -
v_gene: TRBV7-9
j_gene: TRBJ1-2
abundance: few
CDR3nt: TGTGCCAGCAGTCGACAGGAGTATGGCTACACCTTC
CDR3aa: CASSRQEYGYTF

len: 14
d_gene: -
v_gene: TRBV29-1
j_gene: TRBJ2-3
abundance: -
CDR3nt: TGCAGCGTTGACTCGGGTGGTGGGACAGATACGCAGTATTTT
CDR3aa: CSVDSGGGTDTQYF

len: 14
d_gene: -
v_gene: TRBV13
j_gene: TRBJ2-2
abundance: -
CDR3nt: TGTGCCAGCAGCGCTATCGGGGGAACCGGGGAGCTGTTTTTT
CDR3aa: CASSAIGGTGELFF

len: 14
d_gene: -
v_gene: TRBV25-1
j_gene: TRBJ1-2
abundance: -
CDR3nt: TGTGCCAGCAGAACAGGGTCGGAGTTAGGTGGCTACACCTTC
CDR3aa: CASRTGSELGGYTF

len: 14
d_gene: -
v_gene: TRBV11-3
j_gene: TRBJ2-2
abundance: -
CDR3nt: TGTGCCAGCAGCCCTAGTCGGAACACCGGGGAGCTGTTTTTT
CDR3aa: CASSPSRNTGELFF

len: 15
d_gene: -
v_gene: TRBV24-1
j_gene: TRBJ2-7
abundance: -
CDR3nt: TGTGCCACCAGCCACACTTTACCACGACACCAAGAGCAGTACTTC
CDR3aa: CATSHTLPRHQEQYF

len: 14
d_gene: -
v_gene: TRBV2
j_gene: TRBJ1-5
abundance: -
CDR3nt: TGTGCCAGCAGTTACGACAGGCCCGATCAGCCCCAGCATTTT
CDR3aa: CASSYDRPDQPQHF

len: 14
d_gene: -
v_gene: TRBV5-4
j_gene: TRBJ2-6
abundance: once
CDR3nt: TGTGCCAGCAGCTTCGGAGGTGGGGCCAACGTCCTGACTTTC
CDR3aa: CASSFGGGANVLTF

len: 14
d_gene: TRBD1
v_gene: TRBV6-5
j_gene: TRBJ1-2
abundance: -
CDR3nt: TGTGCCAGCAGGAATCCACAGGGGTCGTATGGCTACACCTTC
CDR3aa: CASRNPQGSYGYTF

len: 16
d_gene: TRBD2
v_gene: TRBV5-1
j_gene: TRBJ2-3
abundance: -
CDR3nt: TGCGCCAGCAGCTCCTTAACGGGAGGGATGGCAGATACGCAGTATTTT
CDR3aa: CASSSLTGGMADTQYF

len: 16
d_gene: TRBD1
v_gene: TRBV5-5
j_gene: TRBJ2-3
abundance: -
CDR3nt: TGTGCCAGCAGCATCGTCTCCGGGACAGGGGCAGATACGCAGTATTTT
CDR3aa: CASSIVSGTGADTQYF

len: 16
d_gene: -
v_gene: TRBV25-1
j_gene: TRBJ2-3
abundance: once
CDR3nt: TGTGCCAGCAGTGGACGGCGACATAGTTCCACAGATACGCAGTATTTT
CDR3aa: CASSGRRHSSTDTQYF

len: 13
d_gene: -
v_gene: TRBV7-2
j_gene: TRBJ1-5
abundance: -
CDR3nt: TGTGCCAGCAGCTTAACGGGCAATCAGCCCCAGCATTTT
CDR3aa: CASSLTGNQPQHF

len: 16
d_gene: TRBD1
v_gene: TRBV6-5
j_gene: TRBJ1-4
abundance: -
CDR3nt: TGTGCCAGCAGTTACTTCTACAGGGGGTCCCTAAGAAAACTGTTTTTT
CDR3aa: CASSYFYRGSLRKLFF

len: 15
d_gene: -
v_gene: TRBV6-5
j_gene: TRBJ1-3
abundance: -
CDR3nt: TGTGCCAGCAGACTACTCGACGCGGGAGGAAACACCATATATTTT
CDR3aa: CASRLLDAGGNTIYF

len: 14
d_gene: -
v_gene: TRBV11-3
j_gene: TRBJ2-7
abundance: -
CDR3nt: TGTGCCAGCAGCCCCAGGGGAACCTCCTACGAGCAGTACTTC
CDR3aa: CASSPRGTSYEQYF

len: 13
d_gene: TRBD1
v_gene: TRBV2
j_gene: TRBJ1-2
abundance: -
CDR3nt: TGTGCCAGCAAGGGGCAGGGGGCTGGGGGCTACACCTTC
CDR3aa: CASKGQGAGGYTF

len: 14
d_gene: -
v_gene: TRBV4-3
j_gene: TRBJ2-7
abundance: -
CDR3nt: TGCGCCAGCAGCCAAAGGAGGAGAGATTACGAGCAGTACTTC
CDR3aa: CASSQRRRDYEQYF

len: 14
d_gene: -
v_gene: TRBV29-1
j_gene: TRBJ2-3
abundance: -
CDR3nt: TGCAGCGTTGGAGGGAATGACGGCACAGATACGCAGTATTTT
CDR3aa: CSVGGNDGTDTQYF

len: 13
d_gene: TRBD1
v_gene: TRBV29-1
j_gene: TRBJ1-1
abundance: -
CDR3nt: TGCAGCGCCGGACAGGGGGCAAACACTGAAGCTTTCTTT
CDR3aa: CSAGQGANTEAFF

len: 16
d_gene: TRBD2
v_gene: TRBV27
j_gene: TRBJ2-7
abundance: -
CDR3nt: TGTGCCAGCAGTTCCAGCGGGGCGGGAGGGCCCTACGAGCAGTACTTC
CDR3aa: CASSSSGAGGPYEQYF

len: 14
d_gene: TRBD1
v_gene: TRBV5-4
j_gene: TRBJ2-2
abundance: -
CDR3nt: TGTGCCAGCAGCTTGGCTCAGGGGGCCGGGGAGCTGTTTTTT
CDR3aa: CASSLAQGAGELFF

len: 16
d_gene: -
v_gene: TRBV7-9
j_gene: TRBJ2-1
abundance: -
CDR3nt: TGTGCCAGCAGCTTCCCGGGACATGATCTCTACAATGAGCAGTTCTTC
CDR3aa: CASSFPGHDLYNEQFF

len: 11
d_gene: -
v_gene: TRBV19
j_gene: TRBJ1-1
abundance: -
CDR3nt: TGTGCCAGTAGTAGGGGCGCCGAAGCTTTCTTT
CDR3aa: CASSRGAEAFF

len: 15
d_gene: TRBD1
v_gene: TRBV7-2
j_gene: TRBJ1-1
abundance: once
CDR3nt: TGTGCCAGCAGCTTAGCGGGACAGGGGAACACTGAAGCTTTCTTT
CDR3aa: CASSLAGQGNTEAFF

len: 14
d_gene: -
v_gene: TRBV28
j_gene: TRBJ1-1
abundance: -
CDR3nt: TGTGCCAGCAGTTTACTGGACATTAACACTGAAGCTTTCTTT
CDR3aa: CASSLLDINTEAFF

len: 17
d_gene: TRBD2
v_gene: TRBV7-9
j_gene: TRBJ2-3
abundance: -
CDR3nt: TGTGCCAGCAGCTTGTGGACTAGCGGGAGTCGGGGAGATACGCAGTATTTT
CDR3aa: CASSLWTSGSRGDTQYF

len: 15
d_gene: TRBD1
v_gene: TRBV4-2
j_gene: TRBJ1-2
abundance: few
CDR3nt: TGTGCCAGCAGCCAAGACGACAGGGGAGGCTATGGCTACACCTTC
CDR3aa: CASSQDDRGGYGYTF

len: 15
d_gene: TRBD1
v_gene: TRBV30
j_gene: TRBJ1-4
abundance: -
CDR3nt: TGTGCCTGGAGTCAGAAGGGGGCAGCGGATGAAAAACTGTTTTTT
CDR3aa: CAWSQKGAADEKLFF

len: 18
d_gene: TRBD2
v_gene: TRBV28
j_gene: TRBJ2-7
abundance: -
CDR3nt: TGTGCCAGCAGGACGACTAGCGGGGAAACTGGGAGCTCCTACGAGCAGTACTTC
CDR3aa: CASRTTSGETGSSYEQYF

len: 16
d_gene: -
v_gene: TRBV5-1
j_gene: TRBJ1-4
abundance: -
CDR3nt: TGCGCCAGCAGCCACGGAGGACGAGTAGGGAATGAAAAACTGTTTTTT
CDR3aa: CASSHGGRVGNEKLFF

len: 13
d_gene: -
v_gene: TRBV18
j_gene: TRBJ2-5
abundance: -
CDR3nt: TGTGCCAGCTCACCACAGATTGGCGAGACCCAGTACTTC
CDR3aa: CASSPQIGETQYF

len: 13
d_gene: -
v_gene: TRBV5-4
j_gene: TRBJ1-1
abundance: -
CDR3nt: TGTGCCAGCAGCTTGAAGGGGTCGACTGAAGCTTTCTTT
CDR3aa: CASSLKGSTEAFF

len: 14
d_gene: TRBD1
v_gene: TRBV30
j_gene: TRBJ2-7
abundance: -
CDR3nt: TGTGCCTGGAGTACCGGGACAGGGTCCTACGAGCAGTACTTC
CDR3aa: CAWSTGTGSYEQYF

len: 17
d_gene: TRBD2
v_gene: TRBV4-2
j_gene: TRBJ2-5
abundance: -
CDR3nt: TGTGCCAGCAGCCAAGATTTGCGGGGGGGAAAGAAAGAGACCCAGTACTTC
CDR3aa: CASSQDLRGGKKETQYF

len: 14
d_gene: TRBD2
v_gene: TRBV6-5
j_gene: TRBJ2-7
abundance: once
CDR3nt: TGTGCCAGCAGTCTAGCGGGGGGACCCTACGAGCAGTACTTC
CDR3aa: CASSLAGGPYEQYF

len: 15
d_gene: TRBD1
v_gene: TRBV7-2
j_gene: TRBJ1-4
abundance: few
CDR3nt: TGTGCCAGCAGCTTACAGACAGGGAATAATGAAAAACTGTTTTTT
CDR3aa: CASSLQTGNNEKLFF

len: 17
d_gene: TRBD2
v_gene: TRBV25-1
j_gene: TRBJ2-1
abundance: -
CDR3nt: TGTGCCAGCAGTGAATATACGGGCGGGAGCTCCTACAATGAGCAGTTCTTC
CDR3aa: CASSEYTGGSSYNEQFF

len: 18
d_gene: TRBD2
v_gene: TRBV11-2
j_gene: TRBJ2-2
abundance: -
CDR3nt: TGTGCCAGCAGCTTATATCTAGCGGGGGGGCGGAACACCGGGGAGCTGTTTTTT
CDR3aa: CASSLYLAGGRNTGELFF

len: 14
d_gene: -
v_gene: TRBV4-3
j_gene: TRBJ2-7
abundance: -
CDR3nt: TGCGCCAGCAGCCAAGATATAAACTCCTACGAGCAGTACTTC
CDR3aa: CASSQDINSYEQYF

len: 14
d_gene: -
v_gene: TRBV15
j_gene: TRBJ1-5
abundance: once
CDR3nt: TGTGCCACCAGAAGAGGGGGGGACAATCAGCCCCAGCATTTT
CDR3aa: CATRRGGDNQPQHF

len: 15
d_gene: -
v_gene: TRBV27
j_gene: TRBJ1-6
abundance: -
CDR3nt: TGTGCCAGCAGCCCCCGAGTCCTAGGTAATTCACCCCTCCACTTT
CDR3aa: CASSPRVLGNSPLHF

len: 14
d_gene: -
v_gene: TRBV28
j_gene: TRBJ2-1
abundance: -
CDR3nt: TGTGCCAGCAGTTTACCCGGACTCTACAATGAGCAGTTCTTC
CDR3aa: CASSLPGLYNEQFF

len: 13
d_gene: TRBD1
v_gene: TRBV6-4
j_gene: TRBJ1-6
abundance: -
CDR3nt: TGTGCCAGCAGTGCTCAGGGGGGATCACCCCTCCACTTT
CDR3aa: CASSAQGGSPLHF